A selection of T cell receptor beta chains follows, all from one sample in a study of beta chain features in type 1 diabetes. The repertoire was sequenced with immunoSEQ multiplex PCR; TCRdb's copy has only in-frame clones and lacks some. The sample yields around 150,000 clones, roughly 10% seen once. Sequencing was carried out using central memory CD4+ T cells from blood. Source of these receptors: a woman in her thirties with type 1 diabetes. The CDR3 runs from the conserved cysteine through the conserved F or W. The order of the fields is J gene, V gene, D gene, clone size, CDR3 protein, CDR3 DNA. A D gene is named only where the DNA matches it firmly. Size is stated for part of the rows, as once, few or many counts, or as a class when the clone is expanded.

J gene: TRBJ1-1
V gene: TRBV10-3
D gene: TRBD1
clone size: NA
CDR3 protein: CAISDRDRQNTEAFF
CDR3 DNA: TGTGCCATCAGTGACCGGGACAGACAGAACACTGAAGCTTTCTTT

J gene: TRBJ1-1
V gene: TRBV18
D gene: NA
clone size: NA
CDR3 protein: CASSPPPGLNTEAFF
CDR3 DNA: TGTGCCAGCTCACCACCTCCAGGCCTGAACACTGAAGCTTTCTTT

J gene: TRBJ2-7
V gene: TRBV4-2
D gene: NA
clone size: NA
CDR3 protein: CASSQDIARRIYEQYF
CDR3 DNA: TGTGCCAGCAGCCAAGATATCGCCCGGAGAATATACGAGCAGTACTTC

J gene: TRBJ2-7
V gene: TRBV28
D gene: TRBD1
clone size: few
CDR3 protein: CASSATGGPSYEQYF
CDR3 DNA: TGTGCCAGCAGTGCGACAGGGGGCCCATCCTACGAGCAGTACTTC

J gene: TRBJ2-5
V gene: TRBV20-1
D gene: TRBD1
clone size: few
CDR3 protein: CSADRQETQYF
CDR3 DNA: TGCAGTGCGGACAGGCAAGAGACCCAGTACTTC

J gene: TRBJ1-2
V gene: TRBV20-1
D gene: NA
clone size: NA
CDR3 protein: CSASLTYGYTF
CDR3 DNA: TGCAGTGCTAGCCTAACGTATGGCTACACCTTC

J gene: TRBJ2-3
V gene: TRBV5-6
D gene: TRBD2
clone size: NA
CDR3 protein: CASSWGLAGGRGTDTQYF
CDR3 DNA: TGTGCCAGCAGCTGGGGACTAGCGGGAGGAAGGGGCACAGATACGCAGTATTTT

J gene: TRBJ1-1
V gene: TRBV7-9
D gene: TRBD1
clone size: NA
CDR3 protein: CASSPRTGRRTEAFF
CDR3 DNA: TGTGCCAGCAGCCCACGGACAGGGAGGAGAACTGAAGCTTTCTTT

J gene: TRBJ2-1
V gene: TRBV5-1
D gene: TRBD2
clone size: few
CDR3 protein: CASSLGLAGEQFF
CDR3 DNA: TGCGCCAGCAGCTTGGGACTAGCGGGTGAGCAGTTCTTC

J gene: TRBJ2-2
V gene: TRBV18
D gene: NA
clone size: NA
CDR3 protein: CASSWKETGELFF
CDR3 DNA: TGTGCCAGCTCCTGGAAGGAGACCGGGGAGCTGTTTTTT

J gene: TRBJ2-5
V gene: TRBV6-6
D gene: NA
clone size: few
CDR3 protein: CASKKGRAGIVETQYF
CDR3 DNA: TGTGCCAGCAAAAAGGGTAGGGCAGGGATTGTGGAGACCCAGTACTTC

J gene: TRBJ1-5
V gene: TRBV5-1
D gene: NA
clone size: few
CDR3 protein: CASSLTGYDQPQHF
CDR3 DNA: TGCGCCAGCAGCTTGACAGGGTACGATCAGCCCCAGCATTTT